The sample holds many counts of the clone carrying this TCR beta chain. This CDR3 is built from 14 residues. Germline V CDR1 and CDR2: SNHLY, FYNNEI. Trimming at V came to 5 bases and at J to 5 bases, leaving 4 bases not matched to a gene. The source of the sample is a study of T cell repertoires in cytomegalovirus infection. Study-wide background: Shared public TCR beta signatures pointed to both CMV infection and a matching HLA type.

One entry per CDR3 protein results from TCRdb running MiXCR on the reads. The sample contains about 460,000 distinct CDR3 sequences, about 11% of which appear only once. Specimen: PBMCs. The sequence derives from a human donor in good health (CMV status not recorded). Some clones in this sample may be carry-over from other donors' samples. The V gene is TRBV2, the J gene TRBJ1-5; 9 nucleotides match TRBD1. The CDR3 is CASSWGQGDQPQHF. Here the CDR3 DNA reads TGTGCCAGCAGTTGGGGACAGGGCGATCAGCCCCAGCATTTT.